This T cell receptor beta chain was profiled in a study of cytomegalovirus exposure and HLA in healthy donors. Vbeta (60) and Jbeta (13) primers were used in the PCR. Produced via immunoSEQ multiplex PCR; TCRdb's table is partial and in-frame only. The top ten hold about 4.2% of the sample, which has about 100,000 clones, roughly three quarters seen once. Study-level points and caveats: In an earlier analysis, about 87% or about 30%: the productive usage of most TCR beta V segments. Sequencing depth across donors, presence/absence analyses assumed, was roughly uniform. Immune exposure was documented only through CMV serostatus. A later analysis linked a missense variant in DCLRE1C to the trimming of TCR beta V and J genes.

Germline V lookup: CDR1 MNHEY, CDR2 SMNVEV (reference sequence). The CDR3 spans 13 residues. J lost 3 bases, V lost 6 bases, and 1 base had no gene match. In the case of this clone: Its antigen is as yet unknown.

The genes are TRBV27 and TRBJ2-5, with TRBD1 matching over 10 bases. This receptor was identified in a woman between 45 and 65 years old in good health and CMV-seropositive. The sample was PBMCs. The DNA for the CDR3 is TGTGCCAGCAGGGACAGGGGGGAAGAGACCCAGTACTTC. Translating gives CASRDRGEETQYF.